Reported below is one TCR beta chain. What it recognizes is unknown. The data are from a study of Graves' ophthalmopathy and Graves' hyperthyroidism. Whole-study context: Investigators collected peripheral blood at initial diagnosis, before any treatment was given. General study results and limits: Cross-validated, the 13-signature model showed 87.88%/81.08% sensitivity/specificity, and 80%/75% in the test set.

Germline trimming cut 8 bases from V and 6 bases from J; bases unmatched to any gene: 12. CDR1 is SQVTM and CDR2 is ANQGSEA in the germline V gene. The CDR3 loop spans 13 amino acids. It was from about 10 ml of fresh peripheral blood that the PBMCs came. Investigators amplified TCR beta CDR3 regions from RNA transcripts. Investigators did first-round RT-PCR with HTBI primers, then second-round multiplex PCR. Via MiXCR, TCRdb re-called the multiplex PCR reads, giving one row per CDR3 protein. The top ten clones hold about 40% of a sample with almost 750,000 distinct CDR3 sequences, roughly two fifths of them seen once.

The sample consisted of peripheral blood. This receptor was taken from an adult man with Graves' ophthalmopathy. The genes are TRBV29-1 and TRBJ1-2, with 7 bases fitting TRBD1. Here the CDR3 DNA reads TGCAGCACCCCTTCTCCAAGGGGGCATGGCTACACCTTC. This translates into CSTPSPRGHGYTF. The variable domain in full, completed from reference TRBV29-1 and TRBJ1-2, reads SAVISQKPSRDICQRGTSLTIQCQVDSQVTMMFWYRQQPGQSLTLIATANQGSEATYESGFVIDKFPISRPNLTFSTLTVSNMSPEDSSIYLCSTPSPRGHGYTFGSGTRLTVV.